This TCR beta chain came from a study of shared T cell receptors in the human thymus (dated by TCRdb to 2020 to 2022). Regarding the study in general: The study examined how self-reactive, shared T-cell receptor alpha chains are generated in the human thymus.

Libraries were constructed by the immunoSEQ multiplex PCR assay. TCRdb obtained this table from immuneACCESS and retained in-frame rearrangements with V and J assigned. These tables miss some clones; where compared with another copy, unresolved V genes account for less than half of the shortfall, and the remainder is unexplained. Present in this sample are hundreds of thousands of clones, more than 75% of which were seen just once. Of the sample, 0.0095% to 0.012% falls within the top ten clones. Turning to this clone: The target of this receptor is not known. There are no base qualities to consult, and no much larger clone falls within one base.

These sequences were also reported in another study, on human thymus T cells. As the second publication notes: Immunologically healthy infants undergoing open corrective cardiac surgery for congenital heart defects in Finland were used as donors. The thymus tissue came from surgical resects taken out during corrective cardiac surgery. Biased V and J gene segment usage appeared to be present in both thymic and peripheral blood repertoires. The related research found that thymic TCR repertoires overlapped highly between unrelated individuals. The study used eight infant thymus samples plus four related peripheral blood samples to characterize TCR alpha and beta repertoires. The cohort included several male and a couple of female infants, with donor ages spanning 7 to 244 days. After being mechanically released from the tissue, thymocytes were kept at -70 degrees C in pellets of roughly 10-30 million cells. Genomic DNA was extracted from frozen cell pellets with a QIAsymphony instrument. Using the immunoSEQ multiplex PCR assay, the TCRB and TCRAD loci were amplified from a standardized quantity of quality-controlled genomic DNA. Amplicons spanned the V(D)J region at a length sufficient to cover the CDR3 and identify V and J genes. Amplicon sequencing was performed on an Illumina platform through the commercial immunoSEQ service. Primer bias and sequencing errors were corrected as previously described, and TCRAD and TCRB were defined on the basis of the IMGT database. Analysis of the repertoires was done with immunoSEQ Analyzer 3.0 and VDJTools and included basic statistics, V/J segment usage, diversity estimates, rarefaction and pairwise overlap. Diversity was estimated with Chao1, ChaoE, Efron-Thisted, Shannon and inverse Simpson indices, and also on datasets down-sampled to the smallest sample. Repertoire overlap was assessed by strict matching of CDR3 nucleotide sequence, V gene and J gene, and clustering was done by Jaccard-based multidimensional scaling. On average, about 800,000 unique TCRB clonotypes were obtained from thymus samples, compared with 70,000 to 90,000 from blood samples.

The specimen sequenced was thymocytes. The receptor was derived from a boy in the first two years of life with a congenital heart defect. Donor details come from another sample of the same person, matched by shared clones.

CDR3 sequence: CASSIGTALGNTIYF. The DNA is as follows: TGTGCCAGTAGTATCGGGACAGCCCTTGGAAACACCATATATTTT. Recombination connected TRBV19 to TRBJ1-3; 7 bases in between match TRBD1. CDR1 and CDR2, looked up from the germline V gene (reference sequence), are LNHDA and SQIVND. Trimmed from V: 3 bases; trimmed from J: 3 bases; junction bases lacking a gene match: 5. Inclusive of the bounding cysteine and phenylalanine, the CDR3 is 15 residues long. Only the CDR3 DNA is retained, 45 bases long and in frame from the first base.